The 25 T cell receptor beta chains listed next were all sequenced from one sample in a study of technical replicates of blood from several donors. TCRdb keeps only in-frame clones here, not all; method: immunoSEQ multiplex PCR. The data hold 85,000 to 100,000 clones, with about 95% observed a single time. Specimen: T cells isolated from PBMCs. The receptor set was obtained from a human donor in good health.

This clone was recorded only once. The chain carries TRBV29-1 and TRBJ1-1; no firm D call. V lost 3 bases and J 0 bases, leaving 8 bases between the germline ends. This CDR3 region has 13 residues. In germline, CDR1 is SQVTM, CDR2 ANQGSEA. CDR3 bases: TGCAGCGTTGAGCGGCGCATGAACACTGAAGCTTTCTTT. Translation: CSVERRMNTEAFF.

This rearrangement joins TRBV30 to TRBJ1-4; weak D call: TRBD1 (5 bases). The germline V and J ends were trimmed by 0 bases and 1 base, with 12 bases remaining between them. The CDR3 has 16 residues. Germline loops: CDR1 GTSNPN, CDR2 SVGIG (reference sequence). This CDR3 reads CAWSVRQLVTNEKLFF. CDR3 coding DNA: TGTGCCTGGAGTGTTCGACAGTTGGTAACTAATGAAAAACTGTTTTTT. The full variable domain, in which reference TRBV30 and TRBJ1-4 provide the parts outside the CDR3, is SQTIHQWPATLVQPVGSPLSLECTVEGTSNPNLYWYRQAAGRGLQLLFYSVGIGQISSEVPQNLSASRPQDRQFILSSKKLLLSDSGFYLCAWSVRQLVTNEKLFFGSGTQLSVL.

The V call is TRBV28, the J call TRBJ1-1; D unresolved. This CDR3 has 13 residues. V was trimmed by 8 bases and J by 3 bases, leaving 13 bases between them. CDR1 and CDR2 (germline): MDHEN, SYDVKM. This CDR3 reads CASHSFPYTEAFF. The CDR3 nucleotides are TGTGCCAGCCACAGTTTTCCCTACACTGAAGCTTTCTTT. The full variable domain, its missing parts supplied by reference TRBV28 and TRBJ1-1, is DVKVTQSSRYLVKRTGEKVFLECVQDMDHENMFWYRQDPGLGLRLIYFSYDVKMKEKGDIPEGYSVSREKKERFSLILESASTNQTSMYLCASHSFPYTEAFFGQGTRLTVV.

The chain recombines TRBV20-1 with TRBJ2-7; the D gene is possibly TRBD2 (6 bases). The germline V gene has CDR1 DFQATT and CDR2 SNEGSKA (reference sequence). V was cut by 3 bases and J by 5 bases, with 8 bases left in between. The CDR3 is made up of 11 amino acids. The CDR3 region has the DNA TGCAGTGCTAGGGGGGGTAACGAGCAGTACTTC. Its protein is CSARGGNEQYF.

The chain links TRBV29-1 to TRBJ2-7; the match to TRBD1 covers 9 bases. Per the germline V gene, CDR1 is SQVTM and CDR2 is ANQGSEA. This CDR3 is 14 amino acids long. V lost 5 bases, J lost 5 bases, and 10 bases stayed unmatched. This CDR3 reads CSVSLGQGDNEQYF. The CDR3 DNA follows: TGCAGCGTTTCCTTGGGACAGGGAGACAACGAGCAGTACTTC.

This chain links TRBV5-1 with TRBJ2-7, with D hard to call. Trimming left V 3 bases short and J 3 bases short, with 10 bases between. Per the germline V gene, CDR1 is SGHRS and CDR2 is YFSETQ. The CDR3 is made up of 13 amino acids. The CDR3 region has the DNA TGCGCCAGCAGCTCCCGGGTCCGCTACGAGCAGTACTTC. Its translation is CASSSRVRYEQYF.

V is TRBV6-1 and J is TRBJ2-7, with D possibly matching TRBD1 (5 bases). The CDR3 consists of 14 residues. V was trimmed by 3 bases and J by 3 bases, leaving 12 bases between them. CDR1 is MNHNS, CDR2 SASEGT, per germline. The DNA of the CDR3 is TGTGCCAGCAGTGACAGGGTTTTCATCTACGAGCAGTACTTC. This sequence encodes CASSDRVFIYEQYF.

The V gene is TRBV9, the J gene TRBJ2-7; no definite D call. The CDR3 totals 14 residues. The V and J ends lost 0 bases and 3 bases respectively, with 10 bases between them. CDR1 is SGDLS, CDR2 YYNGEE, per germline. The CDR3 region is CASSVGVDYYEQYF. The CDR3 coding sequence is TGTGCCAGCAGCGTAGGAGTAGATTACTACGAGCAGTACTTC.

The V gene is TRBV10-2, the J gene TRBJ2-7; perhaps TRBD1 as D (6 bases). Germline V gives CDR1 WSHSY, CDR2 SAAADI. V was clipped by 2 bases and J by 5 bases, with 13 bases between them. This CDR3 is built from 14 residues. CDR3 residues: CASSESRGMDEQYF. The CDR3 DNA reads as TGCGCCAGCAGTGAGAGCAGGGGCATGGACGAGCAGTACTTC.

The chain recombines TRBV4-1 with TRBJ1-2, with D possibly TRBD1 on 6 matching bases. V was clipped by 0 bases and J by 8 bases, with 13 bases between them. The CDR3 loop spans 14 amino acids. CDR1 and CDR2 (germline): MGHRA, YSYEKL. CDR3 sequence (DNA): TGCGCCAGCAGCCAAGATAAAAACAGGGACGGCTACACCTTC. Protein sequence: CASSQDKNRDGYTF.

This rearrangement joins TRBV6-5 to TRBJ2-7; 10 nucleotides align to TRBD2. This CDR3 is 15 amino acids long. Germline CDR1 and CDR2: MNHEY and SVGAGI. V dropped 5 bases and J dropped 4; count of bases not matched to a gene: 8. The CDR3 here is CASSNPWTSGYEQYF. Here the CDR3 DNA reads TGTGCCAGCAGTAACCCTTGGACTAGCGGATACGAGCAGTACTTC.

J is TRBJ2-4 and V is TRBV6-1, with 9 bases identical to TRBD1. V trimming: 4 bases; J trimming: 1 base; junction bases outside the gene matches: 2. Germline CDR1 reads MNHNS; CDR2 reads SASEGT. The CDR3 length is 15 residues. The chain's CDR3 is CASSAQGAAKNIQYF. CDR3 DNA: TGTGCCAGCAGTGCACAGGGGGCGGCCAAAAACATTCAGTACTTC.

The count of this clone is one. The rearrangement uses TRBV28 and TRBJ2-7, with 12 bases identical to TRBD2. Germline lookup yields CDR1 MDHEN and CDR2 SYDVKM. The CDR3 has 19 residues. After removal of 2 bases from V and 2 bases from J, the junction contained 13 bases not matched to a gene. The CDR3 nucleotides read TGTGCCAGCAGTTTAATTACTAGCGGGAGGCCTACCTTGGCCTACGAGCAGTACTTC. It encodes CASSLITSGRPTLAYEQYF.

J is TRBJ1-4 and V is TRBV6-6, with 7 bases aligning to TRBD1. Per germline, CDR1 MNHNY and CDR2 SVGAGI (reference sequence). V shed 7 bases and J 3 bases; nucleotides not matched to a gene: 5. This CDR3 contains 14 residues. The CDR3 nucleotides read TGTGCCAGCAAGTTGGGGACAGCTAATGAAAAACTGTTTTTT. Residues: CASKLGTANEKLFF.

The CDR3 loop reads CASSQSYRDGTEAFF. DNA of the CDR3: TGTGCCAGCAGCCAATCGTACAGGGACGGAACTGAAGCTTTCTTT. The chain has TRBV16 and TRBJ1-1; perhaps TRBD1 as D (6 bases). V was pared by 0 bases and J by 5 bases, with 13 bases between. Per the germline V gene, CDR1 is KGHSY and CDR2 is FQNENV. The CDR3 is made up of 15 amino acids. Complete variable domain (other parts from reference TRBV16 and TRBJ1-1): GEEVAQTPKHLVRGEGQKAKLYCAPIKGHSYVFWYQQVLKNEFKFLISFQNENVFDETGMPKERFSAKCLPNSPCSLEIQATKLEDSAVYFCASSQSYRDGTEAFFGQGTRLTVV.

The chain couples TRBV27 to TRBJ2-5, with D possibly being TRBD2 (6 bases). Trimming took off 5 bases at V and 5 bases at J, with 15 bases between the two ends. Per germline, CDR1 MNHEY and CDR2 SMNVEV (reference sequence). The CDR3 runs 14 residues. The CDR3 reads CASSQGRMRETQYF. CDR3 bases: TGTGCCAGCAGTCAAGGGAGGATGCGGGAGACCCAGTACTTC.

V is TRBV10-3 and J is TRBJ2-7, with 11 bases identical to TRBD2. The CDR3 loop spans 17 amino acids. J was trimmed by 2 bases and V by 4 bases; bases with no gene match: 10. The germline V gene has CDR1 ENHRY and CDR2 SYGVKD. The CDR3 protein is CAISGTPSGRPTYEQYF. As DNA, the CDR3 is TGTGCCATCAGTGGGACTCCTAGCGGGAGGCCAACCTACGAGCAGTACTTC.

Comment on this clone: A read error may account for a junction end that differs from germline. The chain recombines TRBV7-7 with TRBJ2-7; TRBD1 matches at 7 bases. Per the germline V gene, CDR1 is SSHAT and CDR2 is FNYEAQ (reference sequence). This CDR3 is 14 amino acids long. The chain's CDR3 is CASSPGQSSYEQYF. Written as DNA, the CDR3 is TGTGCTAGCAGCCCGGGACAGAGCTCCTACGAGCAGTACTTC.

The chain has TRBV7-9 and TRBJ1-4; 10 bases are a match to TRBD1. J lost 5 bases, V lost 7 bases, and 7 bases had no gene match. The germline CDR1 and CDR2 sequences are SEHNR and FQNEAQ (reference sequence). CDR3 length equals 15 residues. This CDR3 is CASTEWTGGNEKLFF. CDR3 nucleotide sequence: TGTGCCAGCACGGAATGGACAGGGGGGAATGAAAAACTGTTTTTT.

The V call is TRBV4-1, the J call TRBJ2-7; 7 nucleotides align to TRBD1. V gave up 0 bases and J gave up 2 bases; unmatched junction bases: 4. The CDR3 has 15 amino acids. Germline CDR1 and CDR2: MGHRA and YSYEKL. The CDR3 DNA follows: TGCGCCAGCAGCCAAGATAGGGACAGAGCCTACGAGCAGTACTTC. Protein product: CASSQDRDRAYEQYF.

The rearrangement uses TRBV2 and TRBJ2-7; D call uncertain. The CDR3 is made up of 12 amino acids. From germline, CDR1 is SNHLY and CDR2 FYNNEI. Deletions cut 5 bases from V and 3 bases from J, with 8 bases between. The CDR3, as DNA: TGTGCCAGCAGTTTAGACATCTACGAGCAGTACTTC. This sequence encodes CASSLDIYEQYF.

This sequence joins TRBV15 and TRBJ2-7; 7 bases fit TRBD1. V lost 1 base, J lost 3 bases, and 6 bases stayed unmatched. The CDR3 has 15 residues. The germline gives CDR1 LNHNV, CDR2 YYDKDF (reference sequence). The CDR3 sequence: CATSRVTGVDYEQYF. The CDR3 coding sequence is TGTGCCACCAGCAGAGTTACAGGGGTCGACTACGAGCAGTACTTC.

This rearrangement joins TRBV6-5 to TRBJ1-1, with D tentatively TRBD1 (6 bases). V was shortened by 7 bases and J by 2 bases, with 14 bases between the two germline ends. Germline-derived CDR1 and CDR2 are MNHEY and SVGAGI. This CDR3 has 14 amino acids. The CDR3 nucleotides are TGTGCCAGCAATTCAAGACAGGCCAACACTGAAGCTTTCTTT. This gives the protein CASNSRQANTEAFF.

The chain is built from TRBV21-1 and TRBJ1-5. TRBV21-1 has pseudogene status. The CDR3 totals 13 residues. The DNA for the CDR3 is TGTGCCAGCAGCAAAGGCGGGAATCAGCCCCAGCATTTT. It specifies CASSKGGNQPQHF.

The chain combines TRBV6-1 with TRBJ1-2; D gene unclear. V was shortened by 2 bases and J by 13 bases, with 14 bases between the two germline ends. The CDR3 is made up of 12 amino acids. Germline V gene lookup returns CDR1 MNHNS and CDR2 SASEGT. In DNA form, the CDR3 reads TGTGCCAGCAGTGAAAGAGCCTTAGCAGTCACCTTC. This codes for CASSERALAVTF.